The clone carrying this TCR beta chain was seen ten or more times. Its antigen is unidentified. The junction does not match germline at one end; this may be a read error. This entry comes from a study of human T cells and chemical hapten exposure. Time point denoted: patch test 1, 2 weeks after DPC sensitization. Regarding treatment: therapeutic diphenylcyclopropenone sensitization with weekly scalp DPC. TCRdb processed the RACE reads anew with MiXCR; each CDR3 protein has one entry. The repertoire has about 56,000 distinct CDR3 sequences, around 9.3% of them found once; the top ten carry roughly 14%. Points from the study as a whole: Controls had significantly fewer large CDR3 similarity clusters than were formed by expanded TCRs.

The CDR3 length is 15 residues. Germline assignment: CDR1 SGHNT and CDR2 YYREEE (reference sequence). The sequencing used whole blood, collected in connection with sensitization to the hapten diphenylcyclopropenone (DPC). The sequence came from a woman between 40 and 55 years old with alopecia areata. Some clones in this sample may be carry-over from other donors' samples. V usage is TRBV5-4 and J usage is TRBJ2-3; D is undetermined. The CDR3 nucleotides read TGTGCCAGCAGCCTCGCAGGCGTCGGCACAAATACGCAGTATTTT. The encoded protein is CASSLAGVGTNTQYF. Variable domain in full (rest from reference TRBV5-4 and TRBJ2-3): ETGVTQSPTHLIKTRGQQVTLRCSSQSGHNTVSWYQQALGQGPQFIFQYYREEENGRGNFPPRFSGLQFPNYSSELNVNALELDDSALYLCASSLAGVGTNTQYFGPGTRLTVL.